The clone carrying this TCR beta chain came up a few times. Together with a sample-barcoded 5' primer, a J-beta primer mix was included in a second PCR lasting about 6 to 11 cycles. TCRdb itself ran the 5' RACE reads through MiXCR, one entry per CDR3 protein. Of about 800,000 distinct CDR3 sequences listed, around a quarter are singletons. CDR3 size: 14 residues. The germline V gene has CDR1 MDHEN and CDR2 SYDVKM. After removal of 6 bases from V and 2 bases from J, the junction contained 7 bases not matched to a gene. The data originate from a study of blood T cells in healthy people across ages. These same records also appear under a second study, on T cells of mothers and their children.

The V and J genes are TRBV28 and TRBJ2-7; 7 bases are a match to TRBD1. The source is a boy younger than 18 in good health. Source material: blood. This CDR3 reads CASRRTGLTYEQYF. In DNA form, the CDR3 reads TGTGCCAGCAGACGGACAGGACTTACCTACGAGCAGTACTTC.